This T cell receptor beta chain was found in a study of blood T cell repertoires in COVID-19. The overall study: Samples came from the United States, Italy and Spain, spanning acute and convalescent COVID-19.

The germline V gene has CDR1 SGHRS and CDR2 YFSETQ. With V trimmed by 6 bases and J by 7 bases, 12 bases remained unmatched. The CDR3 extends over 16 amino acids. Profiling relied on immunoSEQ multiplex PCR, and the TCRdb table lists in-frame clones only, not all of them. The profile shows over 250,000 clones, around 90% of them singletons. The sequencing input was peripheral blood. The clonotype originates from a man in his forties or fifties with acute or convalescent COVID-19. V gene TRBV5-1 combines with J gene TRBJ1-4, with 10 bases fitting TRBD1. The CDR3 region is CASTPGQGFGGEKLFF. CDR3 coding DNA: TGCGCCAGCACCCCGGGACAGGGGTTTGGGGGTGAAAAACTGTTTTTT. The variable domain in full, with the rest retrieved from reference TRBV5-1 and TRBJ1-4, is KAGVTQTPRYLIKTRGQQVTLSCSPISGHRSVSWYQQTPGQGLQFLFEYFSETQRNKGNFPGRFSGRQFSNSRSEMNVSTLELGDSALYLCASTPGQGFGGEKLFFGSGTQLSVL.